This note documents a single TCR beta chain sequence. Germline loops: CDR1 SEHNR, CDR2 FQNEAQ (reference sequence). The junction had 8 bases not matched to a gene; V was cut back by 5 bases and J by 0 bases. The CDR3 loop spans 16 amino acids. The data originate from a study of sequential checkpoint blockade in melanoma. Stated treatment: randomized to nivolumab then ipilimumab (arm A) or the reverse (arm B). Profiling relied on immunoSEQ multiplex PCR, and the TCRdb table lists in-frame clones only, not all of them. The sample shows approximately 28,000 clones, 85% to 90% of them seen only once. The sample consisted of CD8+ T cells sorted from blood (inferred from file names), taken from a patient given nivolumab and ipilimumab in sequence. The chain carries TRBV7-9 and TRBJ2-3; 7 nucleotides align to TRBD1. This TCR was sampled from a human donor with melanoma. CDR3 sequence (DNA): TGTGCCAGCAGCGGAAGAGGGGGCCGCAGCACAGATACGCAGTATTTT. Its translation: CASSGRGGRSTDTQYF.